Described below is a single T cell receptor beta chain sequence and its context. MiXCR was run by TCRdb on the RT-PCR reads, yielding one entry per CDR3 protein. The sample includes about a million distinct CDR3 sequences, roughly 17% of them seen just once. The sample originates from a study of patients and donors after allogeneic stem cell transplantation. The CDR3 runs to 15 residues. Germline V gene lookup returns CDR1 LNHNV and CDR2 YYDKDF (reference sequence). V shed 0 bases, J shed 3 bases, and the junction held 5 bases outside the gene matches. The sequencing input was blood, either unsorted or a sorted T cell fraction (not recorded which). The source of this sequence is a human donor who was either an allogeneic HSCT recipient or a stem cell or donor lymphocyte infusion donor (not recorded which). It is not recorded whose cells these are; they may come from a transplant donor. The chain has TRBV15 and TRBJ2-7; 7 bases align to TRBD2. DNA of the CDR3: TGTGCCACCAGCAGAGACTTAGCGGGCGGCTACGAGCAGTACTTC. Amino acid sequence: CATSRDLAGGYEQYF.